Detailed here is one T cell receptor beta chain. Its cognate antigen is unknown. This sample is part of a study of blood T cells in healthy people across ages. Next came a second PCR, run for roughly 6 to 11 cycles, which used a sample-barcoded 5' primer along with a J-beta primer mix. Per-sample output comprised a minimum of 2.5 million paired-end reads containing CDR3. TCRdb analysed the 5' RACE reads with MiXCR anew, one entry per CDR3 protein. The data hold 750,000 to 950,000 distinct CDR3 sequences, with about 48% observed a single time. Germline CDR1 and CDR2: MDHEN and SYDVKM. Trimming shortened V by 8 bases and J by 9 bases, and 20 bases separated the two germline ends. This CDR3 is 14 amino acids long. Broader study findings: Diversity estimates from one million T cells were considered underestimates. The study could not conclusively compare naive and antigen-experienced cells, given its unsorted PBMCs. In these data, TCR beta diversity tracked strongly with naive T cell percentage.

The receptor's source is a man aged 80 or over in good health. This chain uses TRBV28 with TRBJ1-5; D is perhaps TRBD1 (5 bases). The sequencing input was blood. CDR3 sequence (DNA): TGTGCCAGCCAGACCGCGTTCGGGGGTACGCCCCAGCATTTT. Translation: CASQTAFGGTPQHF.